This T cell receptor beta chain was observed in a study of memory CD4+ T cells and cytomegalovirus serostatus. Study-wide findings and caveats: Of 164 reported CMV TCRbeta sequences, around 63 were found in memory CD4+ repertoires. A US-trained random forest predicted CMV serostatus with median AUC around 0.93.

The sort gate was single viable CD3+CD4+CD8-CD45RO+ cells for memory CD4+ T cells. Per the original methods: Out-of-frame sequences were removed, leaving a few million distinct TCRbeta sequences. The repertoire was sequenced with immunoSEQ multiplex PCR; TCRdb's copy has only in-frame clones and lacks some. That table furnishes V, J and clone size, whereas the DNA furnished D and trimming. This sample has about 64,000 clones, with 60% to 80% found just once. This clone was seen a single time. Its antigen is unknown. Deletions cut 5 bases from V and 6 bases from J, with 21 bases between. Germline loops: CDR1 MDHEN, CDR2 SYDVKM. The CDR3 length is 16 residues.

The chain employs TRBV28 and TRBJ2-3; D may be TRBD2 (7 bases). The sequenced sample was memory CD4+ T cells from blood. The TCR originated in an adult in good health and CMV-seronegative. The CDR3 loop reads CASSTHGGRGRDTQYF. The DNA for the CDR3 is TGTGCCAGCAGTACCCATGGAGGGAGGGGGAGGGATACGCAGTATTTT. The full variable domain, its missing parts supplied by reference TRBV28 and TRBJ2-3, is DVKVTQSSRYLVKRTGEKVFLECVQDMDHENMFWYRQDPGLGLRLIYFSYDVKMKEKGDIPEGYSVSREKKERFSLILESASTNQTSMYLCASSTHGGRGRDTQYFGPGTRLTVL.